One and the same sample provided the 20 T cell receptor beta chains below, sequenced in a study of OX40 agonist ivuxolimab in advanced cancers. The method was immunoSEQ multiplex PCR; TCRdb's version includes in-frame clones alone and lacks a portion of them. The sample shows 37,000 or so clones, almost 80% of them seen only once. The sample was CD4+ or CD8+ T cells sorted from blood, taken in a trial of the OX40 agonist ivuxolimab. These receptors all stem from an adult with an advanced solid tumor such as melanoma, head and neck, liver or kidney cancer.

The chain uses TRBV5-1 and TRBJ1-1, with D possibly being TRBD1 (6 bases). This CDR3 comprises 13 residues. CDR1 SGHRS and CDR2 YFSETQ come from the germline V gene. Trimming took off 7 bases at V and 1 base at J, with 11 bases between the two ends. Here the CDR3 reads CASDQGPNTEAFF. The DNA of the CDR3 is TGCGCCAGCGATCAGGGGCCGAACACTGAAGCTTTCTTT.

J is TRBJ1-2 and V is TRBV7-2; D gene unclear. Germline V gives CDR1 SGHTA, CDR2 FQGNSA. CDR3 length: 13 amino acids. The V end was cut by 5 bases, the J end by 1 base, with 8 bases between. CDR3 sequence reads: CASSEVINYGYTF. CDR3 in DNA: TGTGCCAGCAGCGAAGTTATTAACTATGGCTACACCTTC.

Written as DNA, the CDR3 is TGTGCCAGCAGCTCAAAGACAGGGGCCCATGGCTACACCTTC. Translated, it gives CASSSKTGAHGYTF. The chain recombines TRBV7-9 with TRBJ1-2; 8 positions agree with TRBD1. This CDR3 contains 14 residues. V gave up 4 bases and J gave up 6 bases; unmatched junction bases: 7. Germline CDR1 reads SEHNR; CDR2 reads FQNEAQ (reference sequence).

The J gene is TRBJ1-5, the V gene TRBV2; tentatively, D is TRBD1 (5 bases). CDR1 is SNHLY, CDR2 FYNNEI, per germline. The ends were cut back, 0 bases at V and 0 bases at J, with 15 bases in the middle. This CDR3 is 18 amino acids long. CDR3 protein: CASSEAEGGENSNQPQHF. In DNA, the CDR3 is TGTGCCAGCAGTGAAGCTGAAGGAGGGGAGAATAGCAATCAGCCCCAGCATTTT. The full variable domain, with the rest looked up from reference TRBV2 and TRBJ1-5, is EPEVTQTPSHQVTQMGQEVILRCVPISNHLYFYWYRQILGQKVEFLVSFYNNEISEKSEIFDDQFSVERPDGSNFTLKIRSTKLEDSAMYFCASSEAEGGENSNQPQHFGDGTRLSIL.

The gene calls are TRBV4-1 and TRBJ2-5; no clear D. Germline V gives CDR1 MGHRA, CDR2 YSYEKL. This CDR3 is built from 11 residues. V was clipped by 0 bases and J by 4 bases, with 0 bases between them. The CDR3 sequence is CASSQEETQYF. The CDR3 bases are TGCGCCAGCAGCCAAGAAGAGACCCAGTACTTC.

The V call is TRBV4-3, the J call TRBJ1-2; D call uncertain. The CDR3 totals 15 residues. V was clipped by 2 bases and J by 4 bases, with 14 bases between them. CDR1 and CDR2 from the germline V gene are LGHNA and YSLEER. The CDR3 protein is CASSQSTASTYGYTF. In DNA form, the CDR3 reads TGCGCCAGCAGCCAATCGACCGCTTCGACCTATGGCTACACCTTC.

The rearrangement joins TRBV5-1 to TRBJ2-3, with D possibly being TRBD2 (6 bases). Germline CDR1 SGHRS, CDR2 YFSETQ. The V and J ends lost 7 bases and 6 bases respectively, with 21 bases between them. This CDR3 comprises 15 residues. CDR3 amino acids: CASFEAAGGYDTQYF. The CDR3 bases are TGCGCCAGCTTCGAGGCAGCTGGGGGGTATGATACGCAGTATTTT.

This clone was seen more than once but under ten times. This chain links TRBV27 with TRBJ1-5, with D unclear. Trimming left V 8 bases short and J 4 bases short, with 12 bases between. Germline CDR1 reads MNHEY; CDR2 reads SMNVEV (reference sequence). This CDR3 has 13 residues. In DNA, the CDR3 is TGTGCCAGCTCCCCATGGGAAAATCAGCCCCAGCATTTT. As protein: CASSPWENQPQHF.

V usage is TRBV28 and J usage is TRBJ1-5, with unresolved D. The CDR3 consists of 15 residues. The V gene lost 5 bases and the J gene lost 6 bases, with 17 bases spanning the gap. Looked up from germline, CDR1 is MDHEN and CDR2 is SYDVKM. CDR3 DNA: TGTGCCAGCAGTGTCACTTCCGGAGGCCCTCAGCCCCAGCATTTT. Its protein is CASSVTSGGPQPQHF.

The chain links TRBV2 to TRBJ2-5; 7 nucleotides align to TRBD1. This CDR3 contains 15 residues. The V gene end was trimmed by 4 bases and the J gene end by 5 bases; junction bases not matched to a gene: 10. The germline gives CDR1 SNHLY, CDR2 FYNNEI. The CDR3 sequence is CASSGKGARGETQYF. The CDR3 bases are TGTGCCAGCAGTGGGAAGGGGGCTCGAGGCGAGACCCAGTACTTC.

The chain combines TRBV30 with TRBJ1-6; tentative D call: TRBD1 (6 bases). Trimming cost V 2 bases and J 4 bases, with 15 bases left between them. Germline V CDR1 and CDR2: GTSNPN, SVGIG (reference sequence). This CDR3 has 16 residues. The CDR3 DNA reads TGTGCCTGGAGTCTCAAGAGGGGGGGTTATAATTCACCCCTCCACTTT. Translation gives CAWSLKRGGYNSPLHF. The complete variable domain, with remaining parts taken from reference TRBV30 and TRBJ1-6, reads SQTIHQWPATLVQPVGSPLSLECTVEGTSNPNLYWYRQAAGRGLQLLFYSVGIGQISSEVPQNLSASRPQDRQFILSSKKLLLSDSGFYLCAWSLKRGGYNSPLHFGNGTRLTVT.

This chain connects TRBV27 to TRBJ2-2; 10 bases match TRBD2. The CDR3 spans 16 residues. CDR1 is MNHEY and CDR2 is SMNVEV in the germline V gene (reference sequence). Trimming at V came to 1 base and at J to 5 bases, leaving 4 bases not matched to a gene. The CDR3, as DNA: TGTGCCAGCAGTTTATTTGGACTAGCGGAAACCGGGGAGCTGTTTTTT. Protein sequence: CASSLFGLAETGELFF.

V usage is TRBV9 and J usage is TRBJ1-5, with D tentatively TRBD1 (5 bases). The CDR3 sequence is 15 residues long. Trimming cost V 0 bases and J 6 bases, with 13 bases left between them. The germline CDR1 and CDR2 sequences are SGDLS and YYNGEE. The CDR3, as DNA: TGTGCCAGCAGCGTAGCCGGGGGACTTGGTCAGCCCCAGCATTTT. Translating it yields CASSVAGGLGQPQHF.

The rearrangement links TRBV9 to TRBJ1-2; D is ambiguous. V was clipped by 0 bases and J by 6 bases, with 9 bases between them. The germline V gene has CDR1 SGDLS and CDR2 YYNGEE. The CDR3 has 13 residues. CDR3 nucleotides: TGTGCCAGCAGCGTAGACCTTATTGATGGCTACACCTTC. Its translation is CASSVDLIDGYTF.

This clone was seen a few times. This chain uses TRBV6-5 with TRBJ2-7; D perhaps matches TRBD1 (6 bases). CDR3 length: 14 residues. The ends were cut back, 0 bases at V and 1 base at J, with 7 bases in the middle. Looked up from germline, CDR1 is MNHEY and CDR2 is SVGAGI. CDR3 nucleotide sequence: TGTGCCAGCAGTTACTCAGGGGGTTCCTACGAGCAGTACTTC. Its protein product is CASSYSGGSYEQYF.

The chain recombines TRBV6-6 with TRBJ2-7; 7 bases fit TRBD2. The length of the CDR3 is 15 residues. Trimming cost V 6 bases and J 3 bases; bases outside gene matches: 11. The germline gives CDR1 MNHNY, CDR2 SVGAGI (reference sequence). Written as DNA, the CDR3 is TGTGCCAGCAGCGACGGGGCTAGCGGAGTCTACGAGCAGTACTTC. As protein: CASSDGASGVYEQYF.

The chain carries TRBV7-2 and TRBJ2-2; tentatively, D is TRBD1 or TRBD2 (6 bases each). V was trimmed by 5 bases and J by 4 bases, leaving 17 bases between them. The CDR3 consists of 16 residues. The germline V gene encodes CDR1 SGHTA and CDR2 FQGNSA. In DNA form, the CDR3 reads TGTGCCAGCAGCACATCCCCCAGGGGAGGCACCGGGGAGCTGTTTTTT. This sequence encodes CASSTSPRGGTGELFF.

V is TRBV19 and J is TRBJ2-1; TRBD2 matches 8 bases. The ends lost 4 bases at V and 9 bases at J; junction bases unmatched: 8. This CDR3 is built from 14 residues. Per germline, CDR1 LNHDA and CDR2 SQIVND (reference sequence). DNA of the CDR3: TGTGCCAGTAGTACCGGGACTAGTCGGGCTGAGCAGTTCTTC. Residues: CASSTGTSRAEQFF.

The V and J genes are TRBV18 and TRBJ2-3; D ambiguous. V was pared by 3 bases and J by 0 bases, with 10 bases between. CDR3 length: 15 amino acids. The germline gives CDR1 KGHSH, CDR2 LQKENI. The CDR3 reads CASSPYGSSTDTQYF. The CDR3 DNA reads as TGTGCCAGCTCACCGTACGGATCTAGCACAGATACGCAGTATTTT.

The chain joins TRBV27 to TRBJ2-1; D is unclear. This CDR3 is 16 amino acids long. Trimming removed 4 bases at V and 6 bases at J, with 19 bases between. CDR1 is MNHEY and CDR2 is SMNVEV in the germline V gene (reference sequence). Here the CDR3 DNA reads TGTGCCAGCAGTTCCCCCCAACCCGCCTCCCTCAATGAGCAGTTCTTC. Its translation is CASSSPQPASLNEQFF.